Shown below are 7 T cell receptor beta chains from a single sample sequenced in a study of blood T cell repertoires in COVID-19. Only in-frame clones appear in the TCRdb table, and some are missing; sequencing was by immunoSEQ multiplex PCR. This table has about 140,000 clones, 80% appearing once. The sample taken for sequencing was peripheral blood. These receptors all stem from a man in his 70s who had recovered from COVID-19.

This clone was seen a handful of times. This chain connects TRBV3-1 (or the pseudogene TRBV3-2) to TRBJ1-3; D is undetermined. Germline V gene lookup returns CDR1 LGHDT and CDR2 YNNKEL (reference sequence). Trimming took off 7 bases at V and 4 bases at J, with 14 bases between the two ends. The CDR3 covers 14 residues. The CDR3 DNA sequence: TGTGCCAGCAAAGCTGGACTAGGAGGAAACACCATATATTTT. It translates to CASKAGLGGNTIYF.

V and J are TRBV29-1 and TRBJ2-5, with D perhaps TRBD1 (5 bases). This CDR3 has 14 amino acids. Trimming took off 5 bases at V and 4 bases at J, with 17 bases between the two ends. Germline CDR1 SQVTM, CDR2 ANQGSEA. The CDR3 DNA is TGCAGCGTTCAAACAGGCTCGGGTAGAGAGACCCAGTACTTC. Its translation: CSVQTGSGRETQYF. Filled out from reference TRBV29-1 and TRBJ2-5, the complete variable domain reads SAVISQKPSRDICQRGTSLTIQCQVDSQVTMMFWYRQQPGQSLTLIATANQGSEATYESGFVIDKFPISRPNLTFSTLTVSNMSPEDSSIYLCSVQTGSGRETQYFGPGTRLLVL.

This clone was counted between two and nine times. The rearrangement uses TRBV4-1 and TRBJ2-2; 9 bases match TRBD2. Germline CDR1 and CDR2: MGHRA and YSYEKL. CDR3 length: 14 amino acids. V trimming: 5 bases; J trimming: 7 bases; junction bases outside the gene matches: 5. The CDR3 region is CASSLGLAVGELFF. CDR3 sequence (DNA): TGCGCCAGCAGCTTGGGACTAGCAGTCGGGGAGCTGTTTTTT.

The chain carries TRBV7-9 and TRBJ2-7; D may be TRBD1 (5 bases). V lost 5 bases, J lost 2 bases, and 16 bases lay in between. CDR1 is SEHNR, CDR2 FQNEAQ, per germline (reference sequence). This CDR3 region has 15 residues. In DNA form, the CDR3 reads TGTGCCAGCAGCCCAGGCGCAGGGCTCACCTACGAGCAGTACTTC. It is translated as CASSPGAGLTYEQYF.

The chain is built from TRBV9 and TRBJ2-1; 8 bases align to TRBD1. The CDR3 extends over 18 amino acids. V gave up 4 bases and J gave up 5 bases; unmatched junction bases: 17. CDR1 SGDLS and CDR2 YYNGEE come from the germline V gene. This CDR3 is CASSLSKGLRDRHNEQFF. The CDR3 DNA is TGTGCCAGCAGCCTTAGCAAAGGTTTGAGGGACAGGCACAATGAGCAGTTCTTC.

In its sample, this clone was seen once. The rearrangement joins TRBV2 to TRBJ2-1; 14 nucleotides line up with TRBD2. This CDR3 has 16 residues. Trimming removed 5 bases from V and 9 bases from J; junction bases left unmatched: 9. Germline V gene lookup returns CDR1 SNHLY and CDR2 FYNNEI. CDR3 in amino acids: CASSMPGLAGDSEQFF. In nucleotides, the CDR3 is TGTGCCAGCAGTATGCCGGGACTAGCGGGAGATAGTGAGCAGTTCTTC.

This rearrangement joins TRBV3-1 (or the pseudogene TRBV3-2) to TRBJ1-3, with a tentative D call TRBD1 (6 bases). Trimming cost V 1 base and J 4 bases, with 8 bases left between them. Germline lookup yields CDR1 LGHDT and CDR2 YNNKEL (reference sequence). The CDR3 sequence is 14 residues long. The CDR3 spells CASSQGTAGNTIYF. CDR3 DNA sequence: TGTGCCAGCAGCCAAGGGACAGCGGGAAACACCATATATTTT.